This T cell receptor beta chain was recorded in a study of T cell clusters in autoimmune cytopenias. Study information: A median of about 54,000 TRB reads per sample yielded a median approximately 2,200 distinct clonotypes. Overall study results and limits: Healthy donors had about 2.8-fold more exclusive TRB clusters than active autoimmune hepatitis patients. Primary autoimmune cytopenia patients seemingly lacked the physiological T cell clusters found in healthy donors. The cluster-lack signature was not seen for secondary cytopenia versus chronic lymphocytic leukemia.

Remarks on this clonotype: Its antigen is not known.

TRB amplification used approximately 0.25 ug of peripheral blood genomic DNA. From germline, CDR1 is SGHVS and CDR2 FNYEAQ. The CDR3 is 14 residues long. Multiplex touch-down PCR amplified TRB using TRB-A and TRB-B pools in one tube. Using the multiplex PCR reads, TCRdb records one entry per CDR3 protein without DNA. This sample's clone table lists about 4,400 distinct CDR3 sequences. Sequenced sample: peripheral blood. The TCR originated in a human donor with an autoimmune cytopenia or autoimmune hepatitis (not recorded which). The chain couples TRBV7-6 to TRBJ2-3; TCRdb designates TRBD1, a call that cannot be tested without DNA. The CDR3 is CASSLVGGPDTQYF. The variable domain in full, with the rest retrieved from reference TRBV7-6 and TRBJ2-3, is GAGVSQSPRYKVTKRGQDVALRCDPISGHVSLYWYRQALGQGPEFLTYFNYEAQQDKSGLPNDRFSAERPEGSISTLTIQRTEQRDSAMYRCASSLVGGPDTQYFGPGTRLTVL.